This TCR beta chain was observed in a study of metastatic and nonmetastatic thyroid tumors. On the study more broadly: Repertoire comparison spanned blood and tumor or nodule tissue of malignant and benign thyroid patients.

Germline V gene data show CDR1 as SGHRS and CDR2 as YFSETQ. The V gene lost 1 base and the J gene lost 14 bases, with 19 bases spanning the gap. CDR3 length equals 15 residues. All patients reached thyroid surgery having received no treatment beforehand. As processed by the authors: Variation in CDR3 across clinicopathological groups served as the basis for constructing a distant-metastasis classifier in papillary thyroid cancer. TCRdb reanalyzed the PCR reads via MiXCR. It is TCRdb's table, rather than the study itself, that gives the V and J calls and clone size. The sample gives about 15,000 clones, about a quarter of which show up once; about a tenth is in the top ten. There are a few counts of this clone. Its antigen is unidentified. Notes on the study in general: Relative to benign nodules, malignant thyroid tumors were reportedly characterized by significantly elevated TCR beta diversity in blood and tumor.

The rearrangement uses TRBV5-1 and TRBJ2-6; weak D call: TRBD1 (5 bases). The sequence was collected from a female donor with papillary thyroid cancer or a benign thyroid nodule (not recorded which). Some clones in this sample may be carry-over from other donors' samples. Sequencing was performed on tumor tissue. The CDR3 DNA is TGCGCCAGCAGCTTGTCCGGGCCTGGGGCCAATTTCCTGACTTTC. Its protein product is CASSLSGPGANFLTF.